Here is one T cell receptor beta chain with its context. Antigen specificity is unknown. The V gene end was trimmed by 4 bases and the J gene end by 3 bases; junction bases not matched to a gene: 9. The CDR3 has 15 residues. Germline loops: CDR1 SGHRS, CDR2 YFSETQ. Sequenced material consisted of expressed TCRB transcripts (all of the isolated RNA was reverse transcribed). Sequencing was performed with immunoSEQ multiplex PCR; in TCRdb, only in-frame clones are kept and a portion is missing. The table includes 310,000 or so clones, 9.3% detected once. Central memory, naive, regulatory and stem cell-like memory CD4+ cells were sorted by CD45RO/CCR7/CD25/CD127/CD95/CD27. This sample was taken from a study of beta chain features in type 1 diabetes. The wider study: The number of sorted cells examined across all samples was approximately 100 million. Study outcomes and limitations: In every one of the four CD4+ subsets, TCRB CDR3s were moderately but significantly shorter in Type 1 diabetes patients. Insertion counts at VDJ junctions were lower in type 1 diabetes patients, who also showed more deletions there.

The V call is TRBV5-1, the J call TRBJ1-2, with 7 bases matching TRBD1. The TCR sequence derives from a man aged 25 to 40 with type 1 diabetes. Sequenced sample: central memory CD4+ T cells from blood. The CDR3 sequence is CASSPGDSRDYGYTF. CDR3 coding DNA: TGCGCCAGCAGCCCGGGGGACAGTCGAGACTATGGCTACACCTTC.